The entry below describes one TCR beta chain. Trimming stripped 7 bases from V and 4 bases from J, with 13 bases between. The CDR3 runs 12 residues. The germline gives CDR1 SQVTM, CDR2 ANQGSEA. The source of the sample is a study of cytomegalovirus exposure and HLA in healthy donors. The PCR used 60 Vbeta and 13 Jbeta primers. The method was immunoSEQ multiplex PCR; TCRdb's version includes in-frame clones alone and lacks a portion of them. The sample carries roughly 78,000 clones, less than 75% recorded once. Input material: PBMCs. The chain couples TRBV29-1 to TRBJ1-2; no firm D call. This clonotype was obtained from a man aged 25-45 years in good health and CMV-seropositive. CDR3 in amino acids: CSGESLGYGYTF. DNA of the CDR3: TGCAGCGGGGAGTCCCTAGGCTATGGCTACACCTTC. The complete variable domain, with remaining parts taken from reference TRBV29-1 and TRBJ1-2, reads SAVISQKPSRDICQRGTSLTIQCQVDSQVTMMFWYRQQPGQSLTLIATANQGSEATYESGFVIDKFPISRPNLTFSTLTVSNMSPEDSSIYLCSGESLGYGYTFGSGTRLTVV.